This T cell receptor beta chain was identified in a study of blood T cell repertoires in COVID-19. Here immunoSEQ multiplex PCR was the method, and the copy in TCRdb shows in-frame clones only, minus some. The table records about 140,000 clones, over 75% of them present only once. The CDR3 extends over 14 amino acids. V was cut by 0 bases and J by 7 bases, with 13 bases left in between. Germline CDR1 reads SGHRS; CDR2 reads YFSETQ. The sample comprised PBMCs or T cells enriched from blood (not recorded which). The chain couples TRBV5-1 to TRBJ1-2; the D gene is possibly TRBD1 (5 bases). This sequence was found in a woman aged 45-65 years who had recovered from COVID-19. The CDR3 sequence: CASSLEVGRGGYTF. CDR3 bases: TGCGCCAGCAGCTTGGAAGTGGGGCGAGGTGGCTACACCTTC. Full variable domain (rest looked up from reference TRBV5-1 and TRBJ1-2): KAGVTQTPRYLIKTRGQQVTLSCSPISGHRSVSWYQQTPGQGLQFLFEYFSETQRNKGNFPGRFSGRQFSNSRSEMNVSTLELGDSALYLCASSLEVGRGGYTFGSGTRLTVV.